The T cell receptor beta chain under discussion was sequenced for a study of cytomegalovirus exposure and HLA in healthy donors. Germline assignment: CDR1 SGHAT and CDR2 FQNNGV. The V end was cut by 0 bases, the J end by 5 bases, with 17 bases between. The CDR3 extends over 16 amino acids. The PCR contained 60 Vbeta and 13 Jbeta primers. Produced via immunoSEQ multiplex PCR; TCRdb's table is partial and in-frame only. The sample holds 100,000 to 150,000 clones, roughly 85% seen once. The material sequenced was PBMCs. This receptor was identified in a man aged 18 to 35 in good health and CMV-seropositive. This chain joins TRBV11-2 and TRBJ2-7; perhaps TRBD2 as D (6 bases). The DNA of the CDR3 is TGTGCCAGCAGCTTAGAGGGGAGGCAGGTAGGCCACGAGCAGTACTTC. This encodes CASSLEGRQVGHEQYF.